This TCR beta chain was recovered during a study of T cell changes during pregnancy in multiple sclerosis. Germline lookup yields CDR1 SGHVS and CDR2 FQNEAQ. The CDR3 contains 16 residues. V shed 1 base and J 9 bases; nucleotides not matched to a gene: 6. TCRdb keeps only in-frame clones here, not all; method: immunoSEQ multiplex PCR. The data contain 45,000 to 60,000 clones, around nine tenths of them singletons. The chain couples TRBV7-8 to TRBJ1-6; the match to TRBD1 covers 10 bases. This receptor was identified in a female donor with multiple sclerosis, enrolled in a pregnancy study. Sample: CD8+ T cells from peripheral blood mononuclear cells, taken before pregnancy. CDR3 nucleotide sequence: TGTGCCAGCAGCTTAGACCGGACAGGGGGTAGTTCACCCCTCCACTTT. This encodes CASSLDRTGGSSPLHF.